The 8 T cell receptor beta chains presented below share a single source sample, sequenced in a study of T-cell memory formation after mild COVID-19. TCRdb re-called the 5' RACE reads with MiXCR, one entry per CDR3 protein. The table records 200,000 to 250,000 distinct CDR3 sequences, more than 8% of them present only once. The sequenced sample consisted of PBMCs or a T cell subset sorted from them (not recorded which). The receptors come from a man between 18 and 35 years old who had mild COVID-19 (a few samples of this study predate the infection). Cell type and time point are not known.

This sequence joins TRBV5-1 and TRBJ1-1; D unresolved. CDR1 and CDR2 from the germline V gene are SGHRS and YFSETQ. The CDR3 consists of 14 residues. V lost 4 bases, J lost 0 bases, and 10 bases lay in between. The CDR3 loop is CASSGGFMNTEAFF. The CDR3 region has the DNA TGCGCCAGCAGCGGAGGCTTCATGAACACTGAAGCTTTCTTT.

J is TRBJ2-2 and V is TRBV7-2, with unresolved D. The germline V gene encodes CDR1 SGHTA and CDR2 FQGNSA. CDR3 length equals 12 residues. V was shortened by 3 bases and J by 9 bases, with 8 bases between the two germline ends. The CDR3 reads CASSFLGRELFF. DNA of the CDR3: TGTGCCAGCAGCTTTCTGGGGAGGGAGCTGTTTTTT. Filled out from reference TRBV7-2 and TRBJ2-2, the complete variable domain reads GAGVSQSPSNKVTEKGKDVELRCDPISGHTALYWYRQSLGQGLEFLIYFQGNSAPDKSGLPSDRFSAERTGGSVSTLTIQRTQQEDSAVYLCASSFLGRELFFGEGSRLTVL.

This chain's CDR3 is CASSQATGSYEQYF. CDR3 DNA: TGTGCCAGCAGCCAAGCTACAGGTTCCTACGAGCAGTACTTC. This chain links TRBV4-2 with TRBJ2-7, with D perhaps TRBD1 (5 bases). V was pared by 1 base and J by 1 base, with 8 bases between. Germline CDR1 is LGHNA and CDR2 is YNFKEQ. CDR3 size: 14 residues.

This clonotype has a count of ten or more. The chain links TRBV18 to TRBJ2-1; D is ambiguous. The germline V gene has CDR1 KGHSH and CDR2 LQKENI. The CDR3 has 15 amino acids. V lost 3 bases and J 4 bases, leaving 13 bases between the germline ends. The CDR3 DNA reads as TGTGCCAGCTCACCTATTCGGCAGGCGTACAATGAGCAGTTCTTC. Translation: CASSPIRQAYNEQFF.

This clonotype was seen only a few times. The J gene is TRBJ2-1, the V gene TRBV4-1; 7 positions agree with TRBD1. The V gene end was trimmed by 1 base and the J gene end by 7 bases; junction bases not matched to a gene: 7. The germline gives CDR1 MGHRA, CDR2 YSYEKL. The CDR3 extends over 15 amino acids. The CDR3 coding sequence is TGCGCCAGCAGCCAAGGACAGGGCCCGAGGAATGAGCAGTTCTTC. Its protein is CASSQGQGPRNEQFF.

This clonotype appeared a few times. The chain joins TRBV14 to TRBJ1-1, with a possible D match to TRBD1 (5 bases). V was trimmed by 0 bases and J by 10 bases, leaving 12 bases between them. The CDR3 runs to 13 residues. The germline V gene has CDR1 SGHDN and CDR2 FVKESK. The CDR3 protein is CASSQDRQGRAFF. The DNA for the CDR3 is TGTGCCAGCAGCCAAGATCGGCAGGGTCGAGCTTTCTTT.

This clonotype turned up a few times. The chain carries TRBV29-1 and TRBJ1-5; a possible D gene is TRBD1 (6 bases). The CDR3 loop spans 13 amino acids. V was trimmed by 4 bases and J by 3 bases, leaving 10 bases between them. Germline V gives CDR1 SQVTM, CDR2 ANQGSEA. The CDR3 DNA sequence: TGCAGCGTTGTACAGGGCCTCAATCAGCCCCAGCATTTT. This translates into CSVVQGLNQPQHF.

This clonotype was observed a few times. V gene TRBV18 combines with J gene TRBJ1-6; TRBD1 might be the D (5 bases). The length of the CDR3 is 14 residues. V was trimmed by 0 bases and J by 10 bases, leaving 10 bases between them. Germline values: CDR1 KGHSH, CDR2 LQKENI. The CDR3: CASSPPQGGSPLHF. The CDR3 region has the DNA TGTGCCAGCTCACCACCGCAGGGCGGATCACCCCTCCACTTT.